This TCR beta chain was sequenced during a study of blood T cell repertoires in COVID-19. Study-level background: Italy, Spain and the United States were the sources of the convalescent and acute COVID-19 samples.

Individuals aged 18 to 89 years were recruited from roughly 22 US areas. Researchers sorted participants into cohorts using their self-reported clinical history. Original analysis: The authors estimated nucleated cell counts from reference gene primer amplification. Profiled with immunoSEQ multiplex PCR; TCRdb holds only in-frame clones, not every one. From that table come the V and J calls and clone size; the DNA was used to work out D and trimming. This sample has under 350,000 clones; roughly nine tenths occur once, and the top ten carry around 2.5%. Germline V gene lookup returns CDR1 SGHTA and CDR2 FQGTGA. The V gene end was trimmed by 5 bases and the J gene end by 5 bases; junction bases not matched to a gene: 11. This CDR3 contains 16 residues.

V is TRBV7-3 and J is TRBJ2-2, with 7 bases that match TRBD2. The sample was PBMCs or T cells enriched from blood (not recorded which). The source of this sequence is a man aged 60 to 75 who had recovered from COVID-19. The CDR3: CASSPRRGVRTGELFF. Here the CDR3 DNA reads TGTGCCAGCAGCCCGCGCCGGGGGGTGCGGACCGGGGAGCTGTTTTTT.